This TCR beta chain is from a study of cytotoxic CD8 clonotypes in ibrutinib-treated CLL. About the research overall: Partial response occurred in 24 patients and complete response in 2; at median approximately 68 months, around 14 remained remitted and roughly 12 progressed.

Overall study findings and caveats: Against age-matched healthy donors, baseline clonality ran higher and tracked circulating CD8+ T-cell counts.

Comment on this clone: Its antigen remains unidentified.

Produced via immunoSEQ multiplex PCR; TCRdb's table is partial and in-frame only. The table lists 150,000 to 200,000 clones, about 88% of them singletons. CDR1 MGHRA and CDR2 YSYEKL come from the germline V gene. There are 20 residues in the CDR3. Losses at the gene ends were 0 bases for V and 0 bases for J; bases not matched to a gene: 9. The starting material was PBMCs, obtained at disease progression, from a patient treated with ibrutinib. The gene calls are TRBV4-1 and TRBJ1-3; 12 bases map to TRBD1. The receptor comes from a human donor with chronic lymphocytic leukemia. The CDR3 here is CASSQEWGQGARVSGNTIYF. In nucleotides, the CDR3 is TGCGCCAGCAGCCAAGAATGGGGACAGGGGGCGAGGGTCTCTGGAAACACCATATATTTT.